This T cell receptor (beta chain) originates from a study of tumor-infiltrating lymphocytes in primary liver carcinoma. Study details: The study reported T1-T3 N0M0 tumors spanning 4.2 to 10 cm. Samples had roughly 3.5 to 8 million productive TCRbeta reads, comparable between tissue types.

This clonotype has only one observation. Its antigen is not known. Since a much larger clone is just one base distant, this may be a read error. Production of TCR beta cDNA used around 500 ng total RNA together with a constant-region primer. Modified slightly, ARM-PCR produced TCR beta libraries over three nested multiplex PCR rounds. TRBV1-TRBV30 forward primers and a C-beta reverse primer were used in the first two PCR rounds, which each ran for approximately 10 cycles. TCRdb used MiXCR to reprocess the multiplex PCR reads, holding one entry per CDR3 protein. The table has approximately 300,000 distinct CDR3 sequences, roughly 60% seen once; the top ten hold roughly 9%. Study observations and caveats: Tumor-adjacent and tumor-blood pairs shared less of their repertoires than tumor region pairs shared.

Germline DNA was also extracted, and blood RNA was taken from unsorted whole blood. CDR3 length: 15 amino acids. Input material: peripheral blood. The TCR comes from a middle-aged man with primary liver carcinoma and hepatitis B virus infection. The chain uses TRBV12-3 or TRBV12-4 and TRBJ2-2, with 9 bases identical to TRBD2. The CDR3 DNA follows: TGTGCCAGCAGATTAGCGGGAGAATTAGCCGGGGAGCTGTCTTTT. This codes for CASRLAGELAGELSF.